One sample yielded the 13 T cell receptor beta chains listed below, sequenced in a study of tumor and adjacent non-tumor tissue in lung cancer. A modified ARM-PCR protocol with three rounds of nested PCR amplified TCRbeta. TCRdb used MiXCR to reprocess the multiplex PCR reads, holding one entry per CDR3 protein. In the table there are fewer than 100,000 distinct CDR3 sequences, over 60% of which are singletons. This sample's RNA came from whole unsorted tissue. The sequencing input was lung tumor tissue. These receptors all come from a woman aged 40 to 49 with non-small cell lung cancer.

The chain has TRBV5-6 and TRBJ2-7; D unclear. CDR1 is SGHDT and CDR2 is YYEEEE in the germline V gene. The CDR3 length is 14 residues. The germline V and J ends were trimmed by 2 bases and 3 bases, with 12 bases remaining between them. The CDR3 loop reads CASSLYPYGYEQYF. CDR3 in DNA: TGTGCCAGCAGCTTATACCCTTATGGCTACGAGCAGTACTTC.

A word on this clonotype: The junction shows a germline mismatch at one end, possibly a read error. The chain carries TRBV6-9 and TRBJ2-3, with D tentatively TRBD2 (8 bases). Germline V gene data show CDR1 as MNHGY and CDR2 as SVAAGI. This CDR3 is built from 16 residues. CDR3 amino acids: CASSYSPTGGTDTHYF. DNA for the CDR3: TGTGCCAGCAGTTACTCTCCCACGGGGGGGACAGATACGCACTATTTT.

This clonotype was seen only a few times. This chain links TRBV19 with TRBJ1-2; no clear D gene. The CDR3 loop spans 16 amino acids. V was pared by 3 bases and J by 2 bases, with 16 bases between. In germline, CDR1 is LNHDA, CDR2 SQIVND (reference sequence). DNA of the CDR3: TGTGCCAGTAGTATGTCAGCGGGCCTACTAAACTATGGCTACACCTTC. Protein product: CASSMSAGLLNYGYTF.

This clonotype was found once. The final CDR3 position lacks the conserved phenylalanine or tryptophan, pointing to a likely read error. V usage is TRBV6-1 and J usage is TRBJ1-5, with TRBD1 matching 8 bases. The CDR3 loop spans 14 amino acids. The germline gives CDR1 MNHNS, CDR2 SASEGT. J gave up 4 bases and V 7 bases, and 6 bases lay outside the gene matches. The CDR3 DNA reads TGTGCCAGCAATGGACAGGGAGCAAATCAGCCCCAGCATTGT. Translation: CASNGQGANQPQHC.

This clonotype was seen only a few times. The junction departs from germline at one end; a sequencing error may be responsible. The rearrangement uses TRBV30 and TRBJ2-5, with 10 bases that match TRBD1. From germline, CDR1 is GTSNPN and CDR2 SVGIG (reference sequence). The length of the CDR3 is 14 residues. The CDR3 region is CVWSWGQGMKTQYF. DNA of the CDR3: TGTGTCTGGAGCTGGGGACAGGGGATGAAGACCCAGTACTTC. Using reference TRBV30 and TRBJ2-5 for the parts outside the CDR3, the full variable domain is SQTIHQWPATLVQPVGSPLSLECTVEGTSNPNLYWYRQAAGRGLQLLFYSVGIGQISSEVPQNLSASRPQDRQFILSSKKLLLSDSGFYLCVWSWGQGMKTQYFGPGTRLLVL.

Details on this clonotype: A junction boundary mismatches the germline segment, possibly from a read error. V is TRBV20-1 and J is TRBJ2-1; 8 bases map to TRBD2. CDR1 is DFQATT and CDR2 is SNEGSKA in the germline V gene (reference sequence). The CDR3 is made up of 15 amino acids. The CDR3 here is CSARGRGGLYNERFF. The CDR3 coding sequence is TGCAGTGCCAGAGGTCGGGGGGGGCTGTACAATGAGCGGTTCTTC.

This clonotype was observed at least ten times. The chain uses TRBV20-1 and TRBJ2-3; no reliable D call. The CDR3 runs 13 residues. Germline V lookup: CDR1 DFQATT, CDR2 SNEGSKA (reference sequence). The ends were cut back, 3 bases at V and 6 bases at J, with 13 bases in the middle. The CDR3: CSASAPGRDTQYF. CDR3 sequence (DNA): TGCAGTGCTAGTGCTCCCGGCAGGGATACGCAGTATTTT.

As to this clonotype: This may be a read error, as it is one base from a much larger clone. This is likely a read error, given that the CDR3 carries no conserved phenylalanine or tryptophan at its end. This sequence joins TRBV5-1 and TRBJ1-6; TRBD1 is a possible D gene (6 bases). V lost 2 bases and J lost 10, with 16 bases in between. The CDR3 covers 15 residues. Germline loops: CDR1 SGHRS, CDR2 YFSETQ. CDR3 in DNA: TGCGCCAGCAGCTTTTATACAGGGAGCGTATCACCCCTCCACATT. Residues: CASSFYTGSVSPLHI.

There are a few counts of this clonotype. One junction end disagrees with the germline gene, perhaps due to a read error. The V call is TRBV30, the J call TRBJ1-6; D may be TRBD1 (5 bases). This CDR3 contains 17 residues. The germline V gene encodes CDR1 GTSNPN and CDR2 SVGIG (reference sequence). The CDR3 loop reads CDWNPSQTAAYNSPLHF. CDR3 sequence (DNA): TGTGACTGGAACCCCTCCCAGACAGCAGCCTATAATTCACCCCTCCACTTT.

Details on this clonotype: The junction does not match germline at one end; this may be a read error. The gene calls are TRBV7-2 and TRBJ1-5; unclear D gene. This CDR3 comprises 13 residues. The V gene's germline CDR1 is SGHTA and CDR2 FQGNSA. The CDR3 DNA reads TGTGCCAGCAGCTTAGAGCTAAATCAGCCCCGGCATTTT. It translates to CASSLELNQPRHF.

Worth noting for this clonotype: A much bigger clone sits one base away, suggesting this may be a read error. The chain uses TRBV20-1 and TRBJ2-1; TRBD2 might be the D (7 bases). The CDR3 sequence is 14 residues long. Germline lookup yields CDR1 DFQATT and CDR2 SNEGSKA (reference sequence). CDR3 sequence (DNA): TGCAGTACTAGAGGGGGACTACCTCACAATGAGCAGTTCTTC. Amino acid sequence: CSTRGGLPHNEQFF.

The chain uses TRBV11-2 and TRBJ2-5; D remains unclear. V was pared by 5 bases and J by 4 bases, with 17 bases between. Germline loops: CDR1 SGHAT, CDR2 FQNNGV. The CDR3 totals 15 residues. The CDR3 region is CASSLVTGLGETQYF. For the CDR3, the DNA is TGTGCCAGCAGCCTAGTCACCGGGCTAGGAGAGACCCAGTACTTC.

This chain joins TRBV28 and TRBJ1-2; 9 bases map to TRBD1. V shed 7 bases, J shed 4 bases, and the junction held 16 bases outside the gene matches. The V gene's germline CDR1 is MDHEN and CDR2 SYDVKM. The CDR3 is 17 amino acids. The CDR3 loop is CASKGGGQGKGPYGYTF. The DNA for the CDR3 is TGTGCCAGCAAGGGGGGAGGACAGGGGAAAGGTCCCTATGGCTACACCTTC.